These 4 T cell receptor beta chains came from one sample sequenced in a study of T-cell reconstitution after alpha-beta-depleted transplantation in children. Preparation of the TCRbeta library used unique molecular identifiers. MiXCR was run by TCRdb on the PCR reads, yielding one entry per CDR3 protein. This table has more than 150,000 distinct CDR3 sequences, less than 15% appearing once. Sequencing was performed on PBMCs from the stem cell graft donor, taken from the stem cell graft. These receptors all stem from a human donor who donated a stem cell graft to a child with acute lymphoblastic leukemia.

This clonotype was counted a few times. V gene TRBV4-2 combines with J gene TRBJ2-4, with 13 bases aligning to TRBD2. The V gene end was trimmed by 5 bases and the J gene end by 3 bases; junction bases not matched to a gene: 16. CDR1 and CDR2 from the germline V gene are LGHNA and YNFKEQ. This CDR3 is 20 amino acids long. The CDR3 region is CASSRPGLAGKSGDKNIQYF. CDR3 coding DNA: TGTGCCAGCAGCAGACCGGGACTAGCGGGAAAATCCGGAGACAAAAACATTCAGTACTTC.

This clonotype was seen at least ten times. This chain joins TRBV4-2 and TRBJ2-2; D gene ambiguous. V lost 0 bases and J lost 1, with 6 bases in between. Looked up from germline, CDR1 is LGHNA and CDR2 is YNFKEQ. This CDR3 has 15 residues. CDR3 coding DNA: TGTGCCAGCAGCCAAGACTTGAGGAACACCGGGGAGCTGTTTTTT. It is translated as CASSQDLRNTGELFF.

This clonotype showed up just a few times. The genes are TRBV12-3 or TRBV12-4 and TRBJ2-7; tentatively, D is TRBD1 (5 bases). This CDR3 contains 13 residues. V was clipped by 3 bases and J by 3 bases, with 9 bases between them. CDR3: CASSFNRIYEQYF. The CDR3 DNA sequence: TGTGCCAGCAGTTTCAACAGGATCTACGAGCAGTACTTC.

This clonotype has more than one count but fewer than ten. The chain uses TRBV9 and TRBJ2-1, with D unresolved. The V gene's germline CDR1 is SGDLS and CDR2 YYNGEE. Trimming shortened V by 3 bases and J by 1 base, and 11 bases separated the two germline ends. The CDR3 is 15 amino acids. Here the CDR3 reads CASSAWGGSYNEQFF. Here the CDR3 DNA reads TGTGCCAGCAGCGCTTGGGGTGGGTCCTACAATGAGCAGTTCTTC.